A single sample gave rise to the 30 T cell receptor beta chains below, sequenced in a study of blood T cells in healthy people across ages. A sample-barcoded 5' primer and a J-beta primer mix were used in a second PCR of about 7 to 11 cycles. TCRdb re-analysed the 5' RACE reads in MiXCR, keeping a single row per CDR3 protein. This sample carries some 900,000 distinct CDR3 sequences, roughly 43% of them seen once, and the ten largest clones take around 15%. Source material: blood. Receptor source: a man aged 25-40 years in good health.

The V and J genes are TRBV5-1 and TRBJ2-7; 9 positions match TRBD2. V was pared by 1 base and J by 10 bases, with 6 bases of the junction left unmatched. In germline, CDR1 is SGHRS, CDR2 YFSETQ. The CDR3 is 13 amino acids. Written as DNA, the CDR3 is TGCGCCAGCAGCTTGCCTAGCGGGATAACCCAGTACTTC. Protein: CASSLPSGITQYF.

This clonotype was seen more than once but under ten times. This chain uses TRBV3-1 with TRBJ2-7; the D is unclear. Between the trimmed V and J ends, which lost 2 bases and 4 bases, there was a span of 15 bases. This CDR3 comprises 15 residues. Germline CDR1 LGHDT, CDR2 YNNKEL (reference sequence). The CDR3 DNA is TGTGCCAGCAGCCAAACCGGACGCCTTACTTACGAGCAGTACTTC. Translated, it gives CASSQTGRLTYEQYF.

The chain has TRBV28 and TRBJ1-2; unclear D gene. Trimming took 10 bases from V and 8 from J, leaving 20 bases between them. This CDR3 has 13 residues. Looked up from germline, CDR1 is MDHEN and CDR2 is SYDVKM. This CDR3 is CATLTEGYGGYTF. The CDR3 nucleotides read TGTGCCACCCTAACAGAGGGCTATGGGGGCTACACCTTC.

This clonotype was recorded a few times. The chain combines TRBV12-3 or TRBV12-4 with TRBJ2-4; 7 nucleotides agree with TRBD1. The J call may be incorrect, as the DNA end agrees better with TRBJ2-7. The CDR3 has 12 residues. CDR3 in amino acids: CASSPTGFEQYF. CDR3 bases: TGTGCCAGCAGTCCGACAGGGTTCGAGCAGTACTTC.

The J gene is TRBJ1-4, the V gene TRBV6-1, with D hard to call. The germline V gene has CDR1 MNHNS and CDR2 SASEGT. With 3 bases removed from V and 5 bases from J, the gap between germline ends came to 13 bases. The CDR3 consists of 15 residues. The CDR3 nucleotides are TGTGCCAGCAGTGATCCCGGCTTAGGGAATGAAAAACTGTTTTTT. Translated: CASSDPGLGNEKLFF.

This clonotype was counted many times. The chain carries TRBV24-1 and TRBJ2-3; the D gene could be TRBD1 or TRBD2 (5 bases each). CDR3 length equals 14 residues. Trimming removed 9 bases from V and 0 bases from J, with 12 bases in between. The germline V gene has CDR1 KGHDR and CDR2 SFDVKD. The CDR3, as DNA: TGTGCCACCGGGGACGGCGGTAGCACAGATACGCAGTATTTT. It codes for CATGDGGSTDTQYF.

The chain links TRBV12-3 or TRBV12-4 to TRBJ1-1; D not resolved. The germline V and J ends were trimmed by 7 bases and 6 bases, with 9 bases remaining between them. CDR3 length: 11 residues. CDR3 nucleotide sequence: TGTGCCAGCACCTCGGGCCCTGAAGCTTTCTTT. This codes for CASTSGPEAFF.

The chain carries TRBV3-1 and TRBJ2-7; 10 bases line up with TRBD2. Unmatched junction bases numbered 11, after V lost 5 bases and J lost 7 bases. Germline-derived CDR1 and CDR2 are LGHDT and YNNKEL (reference sequence). The CDR3 totals 15 residues. The CDR3: CASSLLAGLTREQYF. The CDR3 DNA reads TGTGCCAGCAGCTTACTAGCGGGGCTGACTCGGGAGCAGTACTTC.

The V call is TRBV30, the J call TRBJ1-6; weak D call: TRBD1 (6 bases). This CDR3 is built from 13 residues. Per germline, CDR1 GTSNPN and CDR2 SVGIG (reference sequence). CDR3 protein: CACQGTNNSPLHF. The CDR3 nucleotides read TGTGCTTGCCAGGGGACCAATAATTCACCCCTCCACTTT.

As for this clonotype: At one end the junction does not follow the germline gene, possibly because of a read error. The rearrangement uses TRBV9 and TRBJ1-4; D is perhaps TRBD1 (6 bases). There are 15 residues in the CDR3. CDR1 SGDLS and CDR2 YYNGEE come from the germline V gene. The CDR3, as DNA: TGTGCCAGCAGCGTAGGTCAGGGGTCTAATGAAAAGCTGTTTTTT. Its protein product is CASSVGQGSNEKLFF.

This clonotype has at least ten counts. The chain carries TRBV29-1 and TRBJ1-1; D is perhaps TRBD1 (5 bases). V dropped 4 bases and J dropped 2 bases, with 8 bases sitting between them. Germline CDR1 reads SQVTM; CDR2 reads ANQGSEA. The CDR3 has 12 amino acids. CDR3 region: CSVGGVNTEAFF. DNA of the CDR3: TGCAGCGTTGGAGGGGTAAACACTGAAGCTTTCTTT.

This chain links TRBV28 with TRBJ2-3; no reliable D call. Between the trimmed V and J ends, which lost 7 bases and 0 bases, there was a span of 11 bases. The CDR3 has 14 residues. Germline-derived CDR1 and CDR2 are MDHEN and SYDVKM. The CDR3 DNA reads as TGTGCCAGCATCTCGGAAGAAAGCACAGATACGCAGTATTTT. It translates to CASISEESTDTQYF.

The chain uses TRBV7-9 and TRBJ2-3, with D maybe TRBD1 (6 bases). CDR3 length: 16 residues. Germline CDR1 SEHNR, CDR2 FQNEAQ (reference sequence). V was clipped by 1 base and J by 3 bases, with 14 bases between them. CDR3 in amino acids: CASSLVMGALTDTQYF. The CDR3 DNA follows: TGTGCCAGCAGCTTAGTGATGGGGGCGTTGACAGATACGCAGTATTTT.

This clonotype occurred a few times. The chain uses TRBV5-4 and TRBJ2-3; 7 nucleotides match TRBD2. CDR1 SGHNT and CDR2 YYREEE come from the germline V gene (reference sequence). CDR3 length: 15 amino acids. V trimming: 4 bases; J trimming: 2 bases; junction bases outside the gene matches: 7. The CDR3 sequence: CASSLPGGPTDTQYF. The CDR3 DNA sequence: TGTGCCAGCAGCCTACCGGGGGGACCCACAGATACGCAGTATTTT. Based on the CDR3 plus reference TRBV5-4 and TRBJ2-3, the full variable domain is ETGVTQSPTHLIKTRGQQVTLRCSSQSGHNTVSWYQQALGQGPQFIFQYYREEENGRGNFPPRFSGLQFPNYSSELNVNALELDDSALYLCASSLPGGPTDTQYFGPGTRLTVL.

V gene TRBV5-5 combines with J gene TRBJ2-1; 9 nucleotides agree with TRBD1. The trim removed 1 base at V and 7 bases at J, leaving 9 bases unmatched. CDR1 and CDR2 from the germline V gene are SGHKS and YYEKEE (reference sequence). The CDR3 extends over 16 amino acids. The CDR3 loop is CASSLSGTGWGNEQFF. The CDR3 DNA reads TGTGCCAGCAGCTTGTCCGGGACAGGGTGGGGTAATGAGCAGTTCTTC.

The chain carries TRBV29-1 and TRBJ2-7; 8 positions agree with TRBD2. Losses at the gene ends were 4 bases for V and 2 bases for J; bases not matched to a gene: 4. CDR1 is SQVTM and CDR2 is ANQGSEA in the germline V gene. This CDR3 has 13 residues. The CDR3 region is CSVARGGAYEQYF. CDR3 sequence (DNA): TGCAGCGTTGCTCGGGGGGGTGCCTACGAGCAGTACTTC.

DNA for the CDR3: TGTGCCAGCAGTGAAAGTTTAGCGGGGGGGCCCTACAATGAGCAGTTCTTC. This codes for CASSESLAGGPYNEQFF. The chain uses TRBV6-1 and TRBJ2-1; 11 nucleotides line up with TRBD2. The germline CDR1 and CDR2 sequences are MNHNS and SASEGT. The CDR3 covers 17 residues. The ends lost 2 bases at V and 2 bases at J; junction bases unmatched: 5.

This clonotype has more than one count but fewer than ten. The rearrangement uses TRBV6-1 and TRBJ2-4, with 14 bases fitting TRBD2. CDR3 length: 15 residues. Germline V gives CDR1 MNHNS, CDR2 SASEGT. The J segment lost 5 bases and the V segment lost 10 bases, leaving 7 bases of the junction unmatched. The CDR3 is CATGTSGGWENIQYF. The DNA of the CDR3 is TGTGCCACAGGGACTAGCGGGGGCTGGGAAAACATTCAGTACTTC.

The CDR3 sequence: CSARGTPGTVGIQYF. DNA for the CDR3: TGCAGTGCTAGAGGGACGCCCGGGACAGTGGGCATTCAGTACTTC. The gene calls are TRBV20-1 and TRBJ2-7; 7 bases line up with TRBD1. The DNA end favors TRBJ2-4, so the J call may be wrong. Germline CDR1 DFQATT, CDR2 SNEGSKA (reference sequence). The CDR3 sequence is 15 residues long.

This clonotype came up a few times. The gene calls are TRBV6-5 and TRBJ1-4; 8 bases align to TRBD1. CDR1 MNHEY and CDR2 SVGAGI come from the germline V gene. J was trimmed by 10 bases and V by 6 bases; bases with no gene match: 7. This CDR3 is built from 13 residues. The CDR3 DNA follows: TGTGCCAGCAGAGACAGGGGACACGGAAAACTGTTTTTT. Its translation: CASRDRGHGKLFF.

V gene TRBV20-1 combines with J gene TRBJ2-1; 10 bases line up with TRBD2. The CDR3 sequence is 16 residues long. Per germline, CDR1 DFQATT and CDR2 SNEGSKA (reference sequence). V shed 3 bases and J 0 bases; nucleotides not matched to a gene: 5. CDR3 in DNA: TGCAGTGCTAGGTCGGCTAGCGGGGGCTCCTACAATGAGCAGTTCTTC. This encodes CSARSASGGSYNEQFF.

V usage is TRBV28 and J usage is TRBJ2-7, with unresolved D. The CDR3 loop spans 14 amino acids. The germline V gene encodes CDR1 MDHEN and CDR2 SYDVKM. V was shortened by 6 bases and J by 10 bases, with 22 bases between the two germline ends. The chain's CDR3 is CASRARGSVHPQYF. CDR3 coding DNA: TGTGCCAGCAGGGCCCGTGGCAGCGTCCATCCCCAGTACTTC.

This clonotype occurred a few times. The V gene is TRBV6-5, the J gene TRBJ2-1; D not certain. The length of the CDR3 is 12 residues. Germline CDR1 and CDR2: MNHEY and SVGAGI. V was pared by 6 bases and J by 10 bases, with 13 bases between. The CDR3: CASSLRVGEQFF. CDR3 DNA sequence: TGTGCCAGCAGCCTACGAGTCGGAGAGCAGTTCTTC.

In the case of this clonotype: One end of the junction does not line up with germline, which may come from a read error. V and J are TRBV11-2 and TRBJ2-3; tentative D call: TRBD2 (5 bases). CDR3 size: 13 residues. Germline CDR1 and CDR2: SGHAT and FQNNGV. The CDR3 coding sequence is TGTGCCGGCAGCTGCTCGGGGATAGATACGCAGTATTTT. The encoded protein is CAGSCSGIDTQYF.

This clonotype was found a few times. The chain carries TRBV27 and TRBJ2-1, with 11 positions matching TRBD2. Trimming cost V 4 bases and J 9 bases; bases outside gene matches: 11. This CDR3 contains 16 residues. Looked up from germline, CDR1 is MNHEY and CDR2 is SMNVEV (reference sequence). The chain's CDR3 is CASSSILAGGLGEQFF. CDR3 nucleotide sequence: TGTGCCAGCAGTTCAATTCTAGCGGGGGGCTTGGGTGAGCAGTTCTTC.

This clonotype showed up just a few times. V gene TRBV20-1 combines with J gene TRBJ1-5; TRBD1 is a possible D gene (6 bases). Trimming took 1 base from V and 4 from J, leaving 14 bases between them. Germline assignment: CDR1 DFQATT and CDR2 SNEGSKA (reference sequence). The CDR3 is 15 amino acids. The CDR3 sequence is CSARGTATLNQPQHF. DNA for the CDR3: TGCAGTGCTAGAGGGACAGCCACATTAAATCAGCCCCAGCATTTT.

This clonotype was detected ten times or more. CDR3 sequence reads: CASSHPGVSYNEQFF. The CDR3 nucleotides are TGTGCCAGCAGTCACCCGGGGGTCTCCTACAATGAGCAGTTCTTC. The chain couples TRBV12-3 or TRBV12-4 to TRBJ2-1, with D possibly TRBD2 on 6 matching bases. The CDR3 covers 15 residues. The ends were cut back, 5 bases at V and 0 bases at J, with 11 bases in the middle.

This rearrangement joins TRBV9 to TRBJ2-3, with D possibly TRBD1 on 5 matching bases. Per germline, CDR1 SGDLS and CDR2 YYNGEE. The germline V and J ends were trimmed by 3 bases and 6 bases, with 20 bases remaining between them. The CDR3 length is 16 residues. CDR3 amino acids: CASSGTDITAGDTQYF. In nucleotides, the CDR3 is TGTGCCAGCAGCGGAACGGACATCACCGCAGGGGATACGCAGTATTTT.

In its sample, this clonotype was seen many times. The rearrangement joins TRBV11-2 to TRBJ1-5; D possibly corresponds to TRBD1 (6 bases). The germline V and J ends were trimmed by 5 bases and 0 bases, with 14 bases remaining between them. The CDR3 is made up of 16 amino acids. In germline, CDR1 is SGHAT, CDR2 FQNNGV. Here the CDR3 reads CASSPREDSSNQPQHF. As DNA, the CDR3 is TGTGCCAGCAGCCCTCGGGAGGACAGTAGCAATCAGCCCCAGCATTTT.

The rearrangement links TRBV7-9 to TRBJ2-5, with a tentative D call TRBD2 (6 bases). Germline V gives CDR1 SEHNR, CDR2 FQNEAQ (reference sequence). The CDR3 runs to 14 residues. V was cut by 0 bases and J by 4 bases, with 9 bases left in between. CDR3 DNA: TGTGCCAGCAGCTTAGCGACTAGGGTAGAGACCCAGTACTTC. It specifies CASSLATRVETQYF.